The 18 T cell receptor beta chains presented below share a single source sample, sequenced in a study of radiation and T cells in renal cell carcinoma. TCRdb's copy holds only in-frame clones and misses some; the assay was immunoSEQ multiplex PCR. This table holds about 150,000 clones, about 85% found once. The time point was: baseline pretreatment blood. Treatment defined: 15 Gy SBRT to primary tumor, nephrectomy 4 weeks later. The sequenced sample was blood, obtained from a patient whose treatment included radiotherapy and nephrectomy. The receptors here all came from a woman in her 70s with renal cell carcinoma.

The chain joins TRBV30 to TRBJ1-6; D might be TRBD1 (6 bases). CDR3 length equals 17 residues. Trimming removed 3 bases at V and 0 bases at J, with 15 bases between. CDR1 GTSNPN and CDR2 SVGIG come from the germline V gene (reference sequence). The DNA of the CDR3 is TGTGCCTGGAGATCCGGACAGTTTTCCTCCTATAATTCACCCCTCCACTTT. This codes for CAWRSGQFSSYNSPLHF. Complete variable domain (other parts from reference TRBV30 and TRBJ1-6): SQTIHQWPATLVQPVGSPLSLECTVEGTSNPNLYWYRQAAGRGLQLLFYSVGIGQISSEVPQNLSASRPQDRQFILSSKKLLLSDSGFYLCAWRSGQFSSYNSPLHFGNGTRLTVT.

The gene calls are TRBV7-2 and TRBJ2-4; 10 bases match TRBD2. V shed 4 bases, J shed 6 bases, and the junction held 6 bases outside the gene matches. This CDR3 spans 15 amino acids. Per the germline V gene, CDR1 is SGHTA and CDR2 is FQGNSA. This CDR3 is CASSYGLADLNIQYF. In DNA, the CDR3 is TGTGCCAGCAGCTACGGACTAGCGGACCTAAACATTCAGTACTTC.

The J gene is TRBJ2-3, the V gene TRBV7-9, with D possibly TRBD2 on 5 matching bases. V lost 5 bases and J 6 bases, leaving 18 bases between the germline ends. This CDR3 contains 15 residues. Germline V CDR1 and CDR2: SEHNR, FQNEAQ (reference sequence). In nucleotides, the CDR3 is TGTGCCAGCAGCCGCCCCGGACGAGGGATGGATACGCAGTATTTT. Translating gives CASSRPGRGMDTQYF.

This clone was recorded only once. J is TRBJ2-4 and V is TRBV7-9, with D possibly TRBD1 on 5 matching bases. The V and J ends lost 3 bases and 2 bases respectively, with 8 bases between them. The CDR3 runs to 14 residues. The germline gives CDR1 SEHNR, CDR2 FQNEAQ (reference sequence). CDR3 in amino acids: CASSLTDTKNIQYF. CDR3 DNA sequence: TGTGCCAGCAGCTTGACAGATACCAAAAACATTCAGTACTTC.

The V and J genes are TRBV28 and TRBJ1-5, with D unresolved. The V end lost 2 bases, the J end lost 5 bases, and 7 bases lay between the germline ends. Germline-derived CDR1 and CDR2 are MDHEN and SYDVKM. The CDR3 totals 13 residues. CDR3 sequence reads: CASSLIGYQPQHF. CDR3 bases: TGTGCCAGCAGTTTAATAGGGTATCAGCCCCAGCATTTT.

Turning to this clone: Other DNA sequences of this sample code for an identical CDR3. The gene calls are TRBV5-1 and TRBJ1-5, with 12 positions matching TRBD1. This CDR3 has 15 residues. From germline, CDR1 is SGHRS and CDR2 YFSETQ. V lost 4 bases, J lost 5 bases, and 4 bases stayed unmatched. In DNA, the CDR3 is TGCGCCAGCAGCCTAGGGACAGGGGGCGATCAGCCCCAGCATTTT. Encoded protein: CASSLGTGGDQPQHF.

The V call is TRBV7-2, the J call TRBJ2-7, with 7 bases that match TRBD1. The CDR3 spans 15 residues. Unmatched junction bases numbered 11, after V lost 6 bases and J lost 3 bases. Germline CDR1 reads SGHTA; CDR2 reads FQGNSA. CDR3 DNA sequence: TGTGCCAGCAGATACAAGACAGGGTTAGGCTACGAGCAGTACTTC. Translation gives CASRYKTGLGYEQYF.

With regard to this clone: This specimen includes other DNA sequences encoding the same CDR3. In nucleotides, the CDR3 is TGTGCCAGCAGTTATCACTCGTCGAACACTGAAGCTTTCTTT. The encoded protein is CASSYHSSNTEAFF. The rearrangement uses TRBV6-5 and TRBJ1-1; the D is unclear. This CDR3 is built from 14 residues. V was clipped by 3 bases and J by 1 base, with 9 bases between them. CDR1 and CDR2 (germline): MNHEY, SVGAGI.

This chain joins TRBV27 and TRBJ1-4; D unresolved. The CDR3 is 13 amino acids. Germline CDR1 is MNHEY and CDR2 is SMNVEV (reference sequence). Trimming left V 8 bases short and J 5 bases short, with 12 bases between. The DNA of the CDR3 is TGTGCCAGCGGACGGTCTGCGAATGAAAAACTGTTTTTT. It codes for CASGRSANEKLFF.

This chain links TRBV10-3 with TRBJ2-1, with TRBD1 matching 9 bases. CDR1 is ENHRY and CDR2 is SYGVKD in the germline V gene. The junction had 5 bases not matched to a gene; V was cut back by 6 bases and J by 2 bases. The CDR3 runs to 15 residues. The CDR3 loop reads CAIRTGTGTYNEQFF. The CDR3 DNA follows: TGTGCCATCAGGACCGGGACAGGGACCTACAATGAGCAGTTCTTC.

This CDR3 is CASSAGQGENSPLHF. CDR3 DNA sequence: TGTGCCAGCAGCGCTGGACAGGGAGAGAATTCACCCCTCCACTTT. The chain has TRBV9 and TRBJ1-6, with 8 nucleotides matching TRBD1. The CDR3 runs to 15 residues. V lost 3 bases to trimming and J lost 7 bases; unmatched junction nucleotides: 6. Germline CDR1 reads SGDLS; CDR2 reads YYNGEE.

The genes are TRBV4-2 and TRBJ2-5; 10 nucleotides match TRBD2. The CDR3 length is 17 residues. Looked up from germline, CDR1 is LGHNA and CDR2 is YNFKEQ. V lost 0 bases to trimming and J lost 1 base; unmatched junction nucleotides: 5. The CDR3 is CASSQEGSGGSQETQYF. For the CDR3, the DNA is TGTGCCAGCAGCCAAGAAGGTAGCGGGGGGTCCCAAGAGACCCAGTACTTC.

The chain has TRBV21-1 and TRBJ2-1; the D call of TRBD2 is as the table states it, not checked on the DNA. TRBV21-1 is a known pseudogene. This CDR3 is 16 amino acids long. The CDR3 nucleotides read TGTGCCAGCAGCAGCCACAGCGGGGGGGCCTACAATGAGCAGTTCTTC. Translating it yields CASSSHSGGAYNEQFF.

The gene calls are TRBV4-3 and TRBJ2-7; D gene uncertain. CDR1 LGHNA and CDR2 YSLEER come from the germline V gene. Trimming cost V 0 bases and J 1 base, with 10 bases left between them. The CDR3 is 15 amino acids. CDR3 in DNA: TGCGCCAGCAGCCAAGATAATTCCCCTTCCTACGAGCAGTACTTC. It encodes CASSQDNSPSYEQYF.

The chain combines TRBV4-2 with TRBJ2-7; D not resolved. The CDR3 is made up of 12 amino acids. Germline V CDR1 and CDR2: LGHNA, YNFKEQ. V was trimmed by 0 bases and J by 6 bases, leaving 6 bases between them. CDR3 region: CASSQEGPEQYF. CDR3 in DNA: TGTGCCAGCAGCCAAGAAGGTCCCGAGCAGTACTTC.

The rearrangement joins TRBV15 to TRBJ1-4, with D tentatively TRBD1 (5 bases). V lost 1 base and J lost 7, with 16 bases in between. In germline, CDR1 is LNHNV, CDR2 YYDKDF (reference sequence). The CDR3 covers 16 residues. The CDR3 region is CATSRVPGTGGEKLFF. The CDR3 DNA reads TGTGCCACCAGCAGAGTCCCCGGGACCGGCGGTGAAAAACTGTTTTTT.

This chain uses TRBV11-3 with TRBJ2-7; 10 nucleotides line up with TRBD1. The germline V gene encodes CDR1 SGHNT and CDR2 YENEEA. V lost 1 base, J lost 3 bases, and 0 bases stayed unmatched. This CDR3 spans 14 amino acids. The CDR3 spells CASSLGTGGYEQYF. The CDR3 DNA reads as TGTGCCAGCAGCTTAGGGACAGGGGGCTACGAGCAGTACTTC. The full variable domain, rest sourced from reference TRBV11-3 and TRBJ2-7, is EAGVVQSPRYKIIEKKQPVAFWCNPISGHNTLYWYLQNLGQGPELLIRYENEEAVDDSQLPKDRFSAERLKGVDSTLKIQPAELGDSAVYLCASSLGTGGYEQYFGPGTRLTVT.

V and J are TRBV2 and TRBJ2-5, with a weak D call TRBD2 (5 bases). V gave up 2 bases and J gave up 2 bases, with 9 bases separating them. The CDR3 covers 14 residues. Per germline, CDR1 SNHLY and CDR2 FYNNEI. The DNA for the CDR3 is TGTGCCAGCAGTGAACAGACTATTCAAGAGACCCAGTACTTC. Protein product: CASSEQTIQETQYF.